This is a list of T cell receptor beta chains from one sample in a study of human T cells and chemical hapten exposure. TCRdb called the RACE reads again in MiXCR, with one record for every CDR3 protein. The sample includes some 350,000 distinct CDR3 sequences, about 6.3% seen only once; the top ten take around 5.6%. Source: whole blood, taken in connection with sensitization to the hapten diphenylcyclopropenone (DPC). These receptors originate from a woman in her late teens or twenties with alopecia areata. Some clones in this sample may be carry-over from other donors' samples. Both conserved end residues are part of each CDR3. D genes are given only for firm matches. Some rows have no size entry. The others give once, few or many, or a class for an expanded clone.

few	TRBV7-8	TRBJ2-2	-	CASRSQATGELFF	TGTGCCAGCAGATCACAGGCCACCGGGGAGCTGTTTTTT
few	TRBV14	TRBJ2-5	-	CASSHSLEQTQYF	TGTGCCAGCAGCCACTCGCTCGAGCAGACCCAGTACTTC
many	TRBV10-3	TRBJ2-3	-	CAIRDITDTQYF	TGTGCCATACGGGACATCACAGATACGCAGTATTTT
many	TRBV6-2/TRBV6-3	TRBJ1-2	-	CASSPAGTNYGYTF	TGTGCCAGCAGCCCGGCGGGGACTAACTATGGCTACACCTTC
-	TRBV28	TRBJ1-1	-	CASSLQSYTEAFF	TGTGCCAGCAGTTTACAGTCCTACACTGAAGCTTTCTTT
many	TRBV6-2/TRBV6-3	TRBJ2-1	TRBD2	CASRSQRGSNEQFF	TGTGCCAGCAGATCGCAGCGGGGTAGTAATGAGCAGTTCTTC
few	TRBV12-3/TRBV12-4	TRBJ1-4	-	CASSLMGGNIGNEKLFF	TGTGCCAGCAGTTTGATGGGGGGGAATATAGGGAATGAAAAACTGTTTTTT
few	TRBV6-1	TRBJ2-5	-	CASIAGFQETQYF	TGTGCCAGCATCGCCGGGTTCCAAGAGACCCAGTACTTC
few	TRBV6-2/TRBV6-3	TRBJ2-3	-	CASSFPAGLSRDTQYF	TGTGCCAGCAGTTTCCCAGCGGGCCTTTCTCGAGATACGCAGTATTTT
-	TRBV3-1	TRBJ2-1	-	CASSQDKGNSEQFF	TGTGCCAGCAGCCAAGACAAAGGAAATAGTGAGCAGTTCTTC
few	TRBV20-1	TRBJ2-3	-	CSAWVDSREEYF	TGCAGTGCGTGGGTTGACAGTAGAGAGGAGTATTTT
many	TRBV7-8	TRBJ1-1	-	CASSPPAGGHTEAFF	TGTGCCAGCAGTCCCCCCGCCGGAGGGCACACTGAAGCTTTCTTT
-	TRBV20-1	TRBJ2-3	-	CSARDVNSKSTDTQYF	TGCAGTGCTCGGGACGTCAACTCCAAATCCACAGATACGCAGTATTTT
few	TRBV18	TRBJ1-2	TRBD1	CASSPRTGDYGYTF	TGTGCCAGCTCACCCCGGACAGGGGACTATGGCTACACCTTC
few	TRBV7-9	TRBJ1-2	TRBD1	CASSGHRGPNYGYTF	TGTGCCAGCAGCGGACACAGGGGGCCGAACTATGGCTACACCTTC
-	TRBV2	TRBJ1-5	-	CASRRGARGNQPQHF	TGTGCCAGCAGACGGGGGGCCCGGGGCAATCAGCCCCAGCATTTT
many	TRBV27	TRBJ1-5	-	CASSFQGYSNQPQHF	TGTGCCAGCAGTTTCCAAGGTTATAGCAATCAGCCCCAGCATTTT
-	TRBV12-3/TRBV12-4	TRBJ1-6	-	CASSSLDVYNSPLHF	TGTGCCAGCAGTTCATTGGACGTATATAATTCACCCCTCCACTTT
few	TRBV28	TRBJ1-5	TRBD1	CASSDRGDLQPQHF	TGTGCCAGCAGTGACAGGGGGGATCTTCAGCCCCAGCATTTT
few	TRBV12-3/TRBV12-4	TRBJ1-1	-	CASSFGGGFTEAFF	TGTGCCAGCAGTTTCGGAGGGGGTTTTACTGAAGCTTTCTTT
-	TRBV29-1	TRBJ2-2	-	CSVDSNGELFF	TGCAGCGTTGACTCGAACGGGGAGCTGTTTTTT
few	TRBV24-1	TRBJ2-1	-	CATSAGGGTYNEQFF	TGTGCCACCAGTGCGGGCGGGGGCACCTACAATGAGCAGTTCTTC
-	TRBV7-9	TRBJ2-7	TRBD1	CASSLTGPQYEQYF	TGTGCCAGCAGTTTGACAGGGCCTCAGTACGAGCAGTACTTC
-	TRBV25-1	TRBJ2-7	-	CASKQGDSFYEQYF	TGTGCCAGCAAGCAAGGGGACTCTTTCTACGAGCAGTACTTC
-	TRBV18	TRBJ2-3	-	CASSPMRADTQYF	TGTGCCAGCTCACCAATGCGGGCAGATACGCAGTATTTT
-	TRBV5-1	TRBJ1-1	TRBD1	CASSPRQGAIYPTAFF	TGCGCCAGCAGCCCCCGACAGGGGGCGATCTATCCTACAGCTTTCTTT
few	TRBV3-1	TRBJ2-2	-	CASSQTGTTGELFF	TGTGCCAGCAGCCAAACAGGGACCACCGGGGAGCTGTTTTTT
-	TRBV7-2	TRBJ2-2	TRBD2	CASSLGLAATYGELFF	TGTGCCAGCAGCTTAGGACTAGCGGCAACATACGGGGAGCTGTTTTTT
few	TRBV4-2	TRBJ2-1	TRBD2	CASSQGQSSGGRQFF	TGTGCCAGCAGCCAAGGGCAATCTAGCGGGGGGCGTCAGTTCTTC
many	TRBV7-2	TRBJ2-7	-	CASSVTAGQGNEQYF	TGTGCCAGCAGCGTAACCGCCGGGCAGGGCAACGAGCAGTACTTC
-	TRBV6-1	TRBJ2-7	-	CASTPTSTQYEQYF	TGTGCCAGCACCCCGACGAGTACCCAGTACGAGCAGTACTTC
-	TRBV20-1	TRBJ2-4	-	CSARPLWRGPGAKNIQYF	TGCAGTGCTAGGCCGCTGTGGAGGGGGCCCGGTGCCAAAAACATTCAGTACTTC
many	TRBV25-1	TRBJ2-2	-	CASFRPNTGELFF	TGTGCCAGCTTTAGGCCAAACACCGGGGAGCTGTTTTTT
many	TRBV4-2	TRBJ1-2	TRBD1	CASSQVTGINYGYTF	TGTGCCAGCAGCCAAGTGACAGGGATCAACTATGGCTACACCTTC
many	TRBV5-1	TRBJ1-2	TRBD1	CASGTQTGLNYGYTF	TGCGCCAGCGGAACCCAGACAGGGTTGAACTATGGCTACACCTTC
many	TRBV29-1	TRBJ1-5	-	CSVEDFGQPQHF	TGCAGCGTTGAGGATTTCGGGCAGCCCCAGCATTTT
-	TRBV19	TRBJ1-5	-	CASSNQYYQPQHF	TGTGCCAGTAGCAACCAGTATTATCAGCCCCAGCATTTT
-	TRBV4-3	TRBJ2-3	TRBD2	CASSQDGSGVYTDTQYF	TGCGCCAGCAGCCAAGATGGTAGCGGGGTATACACAGATACGCAGTATTTT
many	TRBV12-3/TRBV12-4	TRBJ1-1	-	CASSLAPQATEAFF	TGTGCCAGCAGTTTAGCCCCACAGGCCACTGAAGCTTTCTTT
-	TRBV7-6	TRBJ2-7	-	CASSPNQGRYEQYF	TGTGCCAGCAGCCCAAATCAGGGGCGGTACGAGCAGTACTTC
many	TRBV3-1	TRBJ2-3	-	CASSQDNAGSVVASTDTQYF	TGTGCCAGCAGCCAAGATAATGCGGGGTCCGTGGTCGCTAGCACAGATACGCAGTATTTT
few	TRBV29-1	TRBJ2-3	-	CSVVLGFTSTDTQYF	TGCAGCGTTGTATTAGGGTTCACTAGCACAGATACGCAGTATTTT
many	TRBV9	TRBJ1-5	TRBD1	CASSLRDRGRPQHF	TGTGCCAGCAGTCTACGAGACAGGGGGCGACCCCAGCATTTT
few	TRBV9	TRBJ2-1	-	CASSPPLGSEQFF	TGTGCCAGCAGCCCCCCCCTGGGGAGTGAGCAGTTCTTC
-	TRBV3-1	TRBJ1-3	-	CASSPGQEVSGNTIYF	TGTGCCAGCAGCCCCGGCCAGGAGGTCTCTGGAAACACCATATATTTT
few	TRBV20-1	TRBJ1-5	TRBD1	CSAGQGVGQPQHF	TGCAGTGCTGGACAGGGGGTGGGTCAGCCCCAGCATTTT
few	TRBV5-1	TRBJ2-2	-	CASSFRAVADFGELFF	TGCGCCAGCAGCTTCCGGGCCGTGGCAGATTTCGGGGAGCTGTTTTTT
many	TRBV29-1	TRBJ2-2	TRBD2	CSVAGRGRNTGELFF	TGCAGCGTTGCTGGGCGGGGGAGGAACACCGGGGAGCTGTTTTTT
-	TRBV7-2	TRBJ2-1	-	CASSLTGSYNEQFF	TGTGCCAGCAGCTTAACAGGATCCTACAATGAGCAGTTCTTC
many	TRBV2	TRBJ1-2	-	CASSGTQSVNGYTF	TGTGCCAGCTCCGGGACTCAGTCGGTTAATGGCTACACCTTC
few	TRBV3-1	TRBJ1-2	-	CASSPQARGGYGYTF	TGTGCCAGCAGCCCCCAGGCCCGGGGCGGCTATGGCTACACCTTC
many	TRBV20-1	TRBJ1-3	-	CSASPSGTGNTIYF	TGCAGTGCTAGTCCGTCAGGGACTGGAAACACCATATATTTT
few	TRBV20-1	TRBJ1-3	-	CSARSPRIAGNTIYF	TGCAGTGCTAGAAGCCCCAGGATAGCTGGAAACACCATATATTTT
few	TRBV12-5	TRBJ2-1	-	CASGFTLSGEQFF	TGTGCTAGTGGTTTCACCCTATCGGGTGAGCAGTTCTTC
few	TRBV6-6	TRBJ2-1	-	CASSSPGPRGEQFF	TGTGCCAGCAGTTCACCGGGGCCCCGCGGCGAGCAGTTCTTC